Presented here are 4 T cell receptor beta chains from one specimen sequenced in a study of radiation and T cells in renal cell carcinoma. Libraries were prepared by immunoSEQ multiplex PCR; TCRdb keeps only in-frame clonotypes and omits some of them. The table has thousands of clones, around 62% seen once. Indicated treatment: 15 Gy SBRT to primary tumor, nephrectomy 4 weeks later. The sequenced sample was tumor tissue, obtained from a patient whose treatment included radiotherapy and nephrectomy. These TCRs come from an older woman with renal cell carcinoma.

The CDR3 DNA reads TGTGCCAGCAGTTATTCCTATATTGAGACCGGGGAGCTGTTTTTT. The encoded protein is CASSYSYIETGELFF. This rearrangement joins TRBV6-5 to TRBJ2-2; D remains ambiguous. Trimming removed 3 bases at V and 5 bases at J, with 13 bases between. The V gene's germline CDR1 is MNHEY and CDR2 SVGAGI. The CDR3 runs to 15 residues.

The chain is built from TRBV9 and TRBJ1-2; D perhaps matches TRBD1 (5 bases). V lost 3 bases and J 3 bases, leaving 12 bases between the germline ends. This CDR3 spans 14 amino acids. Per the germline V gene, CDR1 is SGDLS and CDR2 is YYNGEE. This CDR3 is CASSAYGGDYGYTF. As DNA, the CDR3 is TGTGCCAGCAGCGCCTACGGGGGGGACTATGGCTACACCTTC.

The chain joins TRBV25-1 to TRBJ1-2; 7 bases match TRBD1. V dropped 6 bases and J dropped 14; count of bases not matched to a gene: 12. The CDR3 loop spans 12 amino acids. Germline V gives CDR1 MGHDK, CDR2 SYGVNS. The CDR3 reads CASRQGNSVWTF. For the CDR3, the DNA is TGTGCCAGCAGACAGGGGAATAGTGTGTGGACCTTC.

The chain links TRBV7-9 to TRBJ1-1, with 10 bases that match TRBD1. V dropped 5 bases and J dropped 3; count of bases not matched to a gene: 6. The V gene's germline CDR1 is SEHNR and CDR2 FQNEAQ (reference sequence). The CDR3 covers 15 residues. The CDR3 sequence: CASSVGQGVYTEAFF. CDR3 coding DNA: TGTGCCAGCAGCGTAGGACAGGGGGTATACACTGAAGCTTTCTTT. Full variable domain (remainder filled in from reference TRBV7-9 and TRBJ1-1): DTGVSQNPRHKITKRGQNVTFRCDPISEHNRLYWYRQTLGQGPEFLTYFQNEAQLEKSRLLSDRFSAERPKGSFSTLEIQRTEQGDSAMYLCASSVGQGVYTEAFFGQGTRLTVV.